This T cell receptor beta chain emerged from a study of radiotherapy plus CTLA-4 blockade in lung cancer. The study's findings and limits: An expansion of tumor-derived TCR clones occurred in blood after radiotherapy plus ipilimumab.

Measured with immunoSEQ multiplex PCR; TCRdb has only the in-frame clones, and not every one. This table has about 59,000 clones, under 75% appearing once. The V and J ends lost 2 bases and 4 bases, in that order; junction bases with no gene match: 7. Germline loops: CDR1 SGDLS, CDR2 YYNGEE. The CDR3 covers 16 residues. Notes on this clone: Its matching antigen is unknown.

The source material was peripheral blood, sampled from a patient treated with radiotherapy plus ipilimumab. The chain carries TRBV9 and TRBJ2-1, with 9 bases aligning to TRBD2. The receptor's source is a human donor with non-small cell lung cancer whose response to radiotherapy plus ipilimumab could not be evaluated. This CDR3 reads CASSVAGLARYNEQFF. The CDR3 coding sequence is TGTGCCAGCAGCGTTGCCGGACTAGCGCGATACAATGAGCAGTTCTTC.